These 10 T cell receptor beta chains share one sample of origin, sequenced in a study of OX40 agonist ivuxolimab in advanced cancers. Using immunoSEQ multiplex PCR, the repertoire was profiled, and TCRdb retains in-frame clones only, with some absent. The table lists 20,000 to 25,000 clones, 88% of them singletons. Sequenced here: CD4+ or CD8+ T cells sorted from blood, sampled in a trial of the OX40 agonist ivuxolimab. The receptors derive from an adult with an advanced solid tumor such as melanoma, head and neck, liver or kidney cancer.

This clone was observed a single time. The chain recombines TRBV27 with TRBJ1-5; D is possibly TRBD1 (5 bases). The CDR3 loop spans 12 amino acids. Trimming cost V 4 bases and J 6 bases, with 7 bases left between them. In germline, CDR1 is MNHEY, CDR2 SMNVEV (reference sequence). The DNA for the CDR3 is TGTGCCAGCAGTTCGGGGCCTCAGCCCCAGCATTTT. It is translated as CASSSGPQPQHF.

CDR3 region: CASSLRPGQGTTEAFF. For the CDR3, the DNA is TGTGCCAGCAGCCTTAGACCGGGACAGGGAACCACTGAAGCTTTCTTT. The chain couples TRBV14 to TRBJ1-1; 9 nucleotides align to TRBD1. Germline CDR1 is SGHDN and CDR2 is FVKESK. V shed 4 bases and J 4 bases; nucleotides not matched to a gene: 10. This CDR3 region has 16 residues.

The gene calls are TRBV7-3 and TRBJ2-1; D is unresolved. Germline values: CDR1 SGHTA, CDR2 FQGTGA. CDR3 length equals 13 residues. The V gene lost 2 bases and the J gene lost 6 bases, with 8 bases spanning the gap. CDR3 protein: CASSLEIPNEQFF. The CDR3 coding sequence is TGTGCCAGCAGCTTAGAGATCCCCAATGAGCAGTTCTTC.

V and J are TRBV28 and TRBJ2-1, with 7 bases aligning to TRBD2. The CDR3 consists of 15 residues. After removal of 6 bases from V and 0 bases from J, the junction contained 5 bases not matched to a gene. CDR1 and CDR2 from the germline V gene are MDHEN and SYDVKM. CDR3 bases: TGTGCCAGCAGGGAGGGAGGGAGCTCCTACAATGAGCAGTTCTTC. Its protein product is CASREGGSSYNEQFF.

The rearrangement uses TRBV7-9 and TRBJ2-7; TRBD2 agrees at 10 bases. Per the germline V gene, CDR1 is SEHNR and CDR2 is FQNEAQ (reference sequence). J gave up 5 bases and V 5 bases, and 9 bases lay outside the gene matches. The CDR3 is 15 amino acids. The CDR3 nucleotides read TGTGCCAGCAGCCAAGAAAGCGGGAGGGCTAACGAGCAGTACTTC. Protein: CASSQESGRANEQYF.

This clone was counted between two and nine times. The chain employs TRBV14 and TRBJ2-3; 7 nucleotides align to TRBD2. With 3 bases clipped from V and 0 bases from J, the junction kept 12 bases outside the gene matches. This CDR3 has 18 amino acids. Germline V gives CDR1 SGHDN, CDR2 FVKESK. The CDR3 bases are TGTGCCAGCAGCCAGTTGGCGGGGGAGCCCCTCAGCACAGATACGCAGTATTTT. Translation gives CASSQLAGEPLSTDTQYF.

The chain links TRBV5-1 to TRBJ2-7; D gene uncertain. Germline V CDR1 and CDR2: SGHRS, YFSETQ. The ends were cut back, 0 bases at V and 3 bases at J, with 10 bases in the middle. The length of the CDR3 is 14 residues. The CDR3 nucleotides are TGCGCCAGCAGCTTGGGTCCGACGAACTACGAGCAGTACTTC. Translating gives CASSLGPTNYEQYF.

The chain employs TRBV19 and TRBJ2-1; 10 bases line up with TRBD2. The J segment lost 0 bases and the V segment lost 3 bases, leaving 8 bases of the junction unmatched. The V gene's germline CDR1 is LNHDA and CDR2 SQIVND (reference sequence). This CDR3 is built from 18 residues. The chain's CDR3 is CASSIRWTSGGSYNEQFF. The CDR3 coding sequence is TGTGCCAGTAGTATTCGGTGGACTAGCGGAGGCTCCTACAATGAGCAGTTCTTC.

This clone came up a few times. The V call is TRBV13, the J call TRBJ2-1; D is possibly TRBD1 (6 bases). The V end lost 4 bases, the J end lost 0 bases, and 13 bases lay between the germline ends. The CDR3 sequence is 16 residues long. Per the germline V gene, CDR1 is PRHDT and CDR2 is FYEKMQ (reference sequence). The CDR3 sequence: CASSSADRNSYNEQFF. DNA for the CDR3: TGTGCCAGCAGCTCAGCGGACAGAAACTCCTACAATGAGCAGTTCTTC. Complete variable domain (other parts from reference TRBV13 and TRBJ2-1): AAGVIQSPRHLIKEKRETATLKCYPIPRHDTVYWYQQGPGQDPQFLISFYEKMQSDKGSIPDRFSAQQFSDYHSELNMSSLELGDSALYFCASSSADRNSYNEQFFGPGTRLTVL.

The CDR3 region has the DNA TGCGCCAGCAGCTCTACGGGCCTCAGGTCAGATACGCAGTATTTT. Translated: CASSSTGLRSDTQYF. V usage is TRBV5-1 and J usage is TRBJ2-3; no reliable D call. Germline values: CDR1 SGHRS, CDR2 YFSETQ. Trimming pared 3 bases from V and 4 bases from J, leaving 15 bases between. The CDR3 runs 15 residues. Together with reference TRBV5-1 and TRBJ2-3, the CDR3 gives the full variable domain: KAGVTQTPRYLIKTRGQQVTLSCSPISGHRSVSWYQQTPGQGLQFLFEYFSETQRNKGNFPGRFSGRQFSNSRSEMNVSTLELGDSALYLCASSSTGLRSDTQYFGPGTRLTVL.